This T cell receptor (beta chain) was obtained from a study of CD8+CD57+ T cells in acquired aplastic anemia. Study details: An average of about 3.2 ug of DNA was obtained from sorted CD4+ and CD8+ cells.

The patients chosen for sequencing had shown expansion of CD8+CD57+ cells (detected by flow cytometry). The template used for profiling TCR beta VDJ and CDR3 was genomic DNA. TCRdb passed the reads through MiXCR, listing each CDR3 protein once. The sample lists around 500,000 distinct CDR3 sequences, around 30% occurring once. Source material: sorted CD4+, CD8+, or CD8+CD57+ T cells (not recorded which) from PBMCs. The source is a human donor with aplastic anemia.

The CDR3 loop is CASSQDSTVSNQPQHF. The DNA for the CDR3 is TGCGCCAGCAGCCAAGATTCGACGGTCAGCAATCAGCCCCAGCATTTT. V and J are TRBV4-1 and TRBJ1-5; D gene unclear. V was shortened by 0 bases and J by 1 base, with 10 bases between the two germline ends. The CDR3 has 16 amino acids. The germline V gene has CDR1 MGHRA and CDR2 YSYEKL.